This is a list of T cell receptor beta chains from one sample in a study of blood T cell repertoires in COVID-19. Data came from immunoSEQ multiplex PCR; TCRdb stores just in-frame clones and leaves some out. The table has tens of thousands of clones, around 86% seen once. Sequencing was done on a sample of peripheral blood. The receptors shown here come from a human donor in a cohort sampled during active COVID-19. Both conserved end residues are part of each CDR3. The D gene is left open where the match is weak. The size entry is marked missing in some rows and otherwise reads once, few, many or a size class.

d_call: -; j_call: TRBJ1-5; clone_size: -; v_call: TRBV3-1/TRBV3-2; cdr3_aa: CASSQAGHPRPNQPQHF; cdr3_nt: TGTGCCAGCAGCCAAGCGGGACACCCCCGCCCAAATCAGCCCCAGCATTTT
d_call: TRBD2; j_call: TRBJ2-4; clone_size: -; v_call: TRBV28; cdr3_aa: CASSPMGGAKNIQYF; cdr3_nt: TGTGCCAGCAGCCCGATGGGAGGGGCCAAAAACATTCAGTACTTC
d_call: -; j_call: TRBJ2-7; clone_size: -; v_call: TRBV6-2/TRBV6-3; cdr3_aa: CASSEGYEQYF; cdr3_nt: TGTGCCAGCAGTGAGGGTTACGAGCAGTACTTC
d_call: -; j_call: TRBJ2-5; clone_size: -; v_call: TRBV11-3; cdr3_aa: CASSLGSERHLETQYF; cdr3_nt: TGTGCCAGCAGCTTAGGGTCGGAGCGGCATTTGGAGACCCAGTACTTC
d_call: -; j_call: TRBJ2-2; clone_size: -; v_call: TRBV3-1/TRBV3-2; cdr3_aa: CASSSLAGTGELFF; cdr3_nt: TGTGCCAGCAGCTCACTAGCTGGCACCGGGGAGCTGTTTTTT
d_call: TRBD2; j_call: TRBJ2-1; clone_size: -; v_call: TRBV4-2; cdr3_aa: CASSRPGGFGNEQFF; cdr3_nt: TGTGCCAGCAGCCGGCCGGGGGGGTTTGGCAATGAGCAGTTCTTC
d_call: TRBD2; j_call: TRBJ2-5; clone_size: -; v_call: TRBV7-3; cdr3_aa: CASSSPGLAGGGQETQYF; cdr3_nt: TGTGCCAGCAGCTCCCCGGGACTAGCGGGAGGAGGACAAGAGACCCAGTACTTC
d_call: TRBD1; j_call: TRBJ1-5; clone_size: -; v_call: TRBV4-1; cdr3_aa: CASSPTGSNQPQHF; cdr3_nt: TGCGCCAGCAGCCCGACAGGGTCCAATCAGCCCCAGCATTTT
d_call: -; j_call: TRBJ2-7; clone_size: -; v_call: TRBV29-1; cdr3_aa: CSVATPRPPYEQYF; cdr3_nt: TGCAGCGTTGCGACACCCCGGCCCCCCTACGAGCAGTACTTC
d_call: -; j_call: TRBJ1-1; clone_size: -; v_call: TRBV27; cdr3_aa: CASRAGTLNTEAFF; cdr3_nt: TGTGCCAGCAGAGCTGGGACATTGAACACTGAAGCTTTCTTT
d_call: -; j_call: TRBJ2-4; clone_size: few; v_call: TRBV24-1; cdr3_aa: CATSEPPRAGTKNIQYF; cdr3_nt: TGTGCCACCAGTGAGCCCCCGCGGGCTGGGACCAAAAACATTCAGTACTTC
d_call: TRBD1; j_call: TRBJ1-2; clone_size: -; v_call: TRBV9; cdr3_aa: CASSAPGQGPYGYTF; cdr3_nt: TGTGCCAGCAGCGCTCCGGGACAGGGTCCCTATGGCTACACCTTC
d_call: TRBD1; j_call: TRBJ1-1; clone_size: -; v_call: TRBV7-2; cdr3_aa: CASSPLTGANTEAFF; cdr3_nt: TGTGCCAGCAGCCCACTGACAGGGGCGAACACTGAAGCTTTCTTT
d_call: -; j_call: TRBJ1-1; clone_size: -; v_call: TRBV7-8; cdr3_aa: CASSSLPSDRNTEAFF; cdr3_nt: TGTGCCAGCAGCTCCTTACCTTCGGACAGAAACACTGAAGCTTTCTTT
d_call: -; j_call: TRBJ2-1; clone_size: -; v_call: TRBV5-1; cdr3_aa: CASTPSSVYNEQFF; cdr3_nt: TGCGCCAGCACCCCCTCATCAGTCTACAATGAGCAGTTCTTC
d_call: -; j_call: TRBJ2-5; clone_size: -; v_call: TRBV7-9; cdr3_aa: CASSSNAPALQETQYF; cdr3_nt: TGTGCCAGCAGTTCCAACGCGCCAGCGCTCCAAGAGACCCAGTACTTC
d_call: TRBD1; j_call: TRBJ2-7; clone_size: -; v_call: TRBV27; cdr3_aa: CASSHRGISYEQYF; cdr3_nt: TGTGCCAGCAGTCACAGGGGTATCTCCTACGAGCAGTACTTC
d_call: -; j_call: TRBJ1-4; clone_size: once; v_call: TRBV29-1; cdr3_aa: CSGSYNEKLFF; cdr3_nt: TGCAGCGGCAGTTATAATGAAAAACTGTTTTTT
d_call: TRBD1; j_call: TRBJ1-5; clone_size: -; v_call: TRBV29-1; cdr3_aa: CSVAGATGGDQPQHF; cdr3_nt: TGCAGCGTTGCGGGGGCTACAGGGGGGGATCAGCCCCAGCATTTT
d_call: TRBD2; j_call: TRBJ2-7; clone_size: few; v_call: TRBV29-1; cdr3_aa: CSAARSGRPGEQYF; cdr3_nt: TGCAGCGCCGCCCGTAGCGGGAGGCCGGGAGAGCAGTACTTC
d_call: -; j_call: TRBJ2-7; clone_size: -; v_call: TRBV4-2; cdr3_aa: CASSPRLNAYEQYF; cdr3_nt: TGTGCCAGCAGCCCGAGGCTGAACGCCTACGAGCAGTACTTC
d_call: -; j_call: TRBJ2-4; clone_size: -; v_call: TRBV12-3/TRBV12-4; cdr3_aa: CASRTSTNIQYF; cdr3_nt: TGTGCCAGCAGGACTTCAACAAACATTCAGTACTTC
d_call: TRBD1; j_call: TRBJ2-3; clone_size: few; v_call: TRBV28; cdr3_aa: CASSFLQGTDTQYF; cdr3_nt: TGTGCCAGCAGTTTCTTACAGGGGACAGATACGCAGTATTTT
d_call: -; j_call: TRBJ2-7; clone_size: -; v_call: TRBV6-5; cdr3_aa: CASRHRDSYEQYF; cdr3_nt: TGTGCCAGCAGACACAGGGACTCCTACGAGCAGTACTTC
d_call: TRBD2; j_call: TRBJ2-7; clone_size: -; v_call: TRBV2; cdr3_aa: CASRGGTSGGLEQYF; cdr3_nt: TGTGCCAGCAGGGGAGGGACTAGCGGGGGACTAGAGCAGTACTTC
d_call: -; j_call: TRBJ1-4; clone_size: -; v_call: TRBV6-5; cdr3_aa: CASSPTVNEKLFF; cdr3_nt: TGTGCCAGCAGTCCCACAGTGAATGAAAAACTGTTTTTT
d_call: TRBD2; j_call: TRBJ2-2; clone_size: -; v_call: TRBV4-1; cdr3_aa: CASTPAGAGTGELFF; cdr3_nt: TGCGCCAGCACCCCAGCGGGGGCGGGGACCGGGGAGCTGTTTTTT
d_call: -; j_call: TRBJ2-1; clone_size: once; v_call: TRBV28; cdr3_aa: CASSFSGSRAFNEQFF; cdr3_nt: TGTGCCAGCAGTTTCTCGGGGAGTAGGGCCTTCAATGAGCAGTTCTTC
d_call: -; j_call: TRBJ1-3; clone_size: few; v_call: TRBV28; cdr3_aa: CASSSSYTIYF; cdr3_nt: TGTGCCAGCAGTTCTTCCTACACCATATATTTT
d_call: -; j_call: TRBJ2-4; clone_size: -; v_call: TRBV11-1; cdr3_aa: CASRSGGPGKNIQYF; cdr3_nt: TGTGCCAGCAGATCCGGGGGGCCGGGCAAAAACATTCAGTACTTC
d_call: -; j_call: TRBJ2-1; clone_size: -; v_call: TRBV5-1; cdr3_aa: CASSLRRDSYNEQFF; cdr3_nt: TGCGCCAGCAGCTTGAGGCGGGACTCCTACAATGAGCAGTTCTTC
d_call: -; j_call: TRBJ1-1; clone_size: -; v_call: TRBV9; cdr3_aa: CASSVVPENTEAFF; cdr3_nt: TGTGCCAGCAGCGTAGTGCCAGAGAACACTGAAGCTTTCTTT
d_call: -; j_call: TRBJ2-3; clone_size: -; v_call: TRBV1; cdr3_aa: CTSSQDSGGLAGGSTDTQYF; cdr3_nt: TGCACCAGCAGCCAAGATAGTGGGGGCCTAGCGGGAGGGTCTACAGATACGCAGTATTTT
d_call: -; j_call: TRBJ2-1; clone_size: -; v_call: TRBV19; cdr3_aa: CASSRDFSSYNEQFF; cdr3_nt: TGTGCCAGTAGTCGGGACTTTAGCTCCTACAATGAGCAGTTCTTC
d_call: TRBD2; j_call: TRBJ2-2; clone_size: -; v_call: TRBV7-2; cdr3_aa: CASSLTSGMNTGELFF; cdr3_nt: TGTGCCAGCAGCTTGACTAGCGGTATGAACACCGGGGAGCTGTTTTTT
d_call: -; j_call: TRBJ1-1; clone_size: once; v_call: TRBV28; cdr3_aa: CASSLGGGVGEAFF; cdr3_nt: TGTGCCAGCAGTTTAGGGGGAGGGGTGGGTGAAGCTTTCTTT
d_call: TRBD1; j_call: TRBJ2-1; clone_size: -; v_call: TRBV28; cdr3_aa: CASSLAGTGGNEQFF; cdr3_nt: TGTGCCAGCAGTTTAGCCGGGACAGGGGGGAATGAGCAGTTCTTC
d_call: -; j_call: TRBJ2-3; clone_size: -; v_call: TRBV7-9; cdr3_aa: CASTITGVSTDTQYF; cdr3_nt: TGTGCCAGCACCATAACCGGGGTCAGCACAGATACGCAGTATTTT
d_call: -; j_call: TRBJ1-1; clone_size: few; v_call: TRBV9; cdr3_aa: CASTSKGGTNTEAFF; cdr3_nt: TGTGCCAGCACCTCGAAAGGCGGCACGAACACTGAAGCTTTCTTT
d_call: -; j_call: TRBJ2-7; clone_size: few; v_call: TRBV4-2; cdr3_aa: CASSPGTAPQYEQYF; cdr3_nt: TGTGCCAGCAGCCCCGGCACAGCCCCCCAGTACGAGCAGTACTTC
d_call: -; j_call: TRBJ1-2; clone_size: -; v_call: TRBV30; cdr3_aa: CAWTPYLGYTF; cdr3_nt: TGTGCCTGGACTCCTTATCTTGGCTACACCTTC
d_call: -; j_call: TRBJ1-3; clone_size: -; v_call: TRBV27; cdr3_aa: CASSPGGTGNTIYF; cdr3_nt: TGTGCCAGCAGTCCCGGAGGAACTGGAAACACCATATATTTT
d_call: -; j_call: TRBJ2-7; clone_size: -; v_call: TRBV7-9; cdr3_aa: CASSPDRSYEQYF; cdr3_nt: TGTGCCAGCAGTCCCGACAGAAGCTACGAGCAGTACTTC
d_call: TRBD2; j_call: TRBJ2-1; clone_size: -; v_call: TRBV14; cdr3_aa: CASSRLQTSGRNEQFF; cdr3_nt: TGTGCCAGCAGCCGACTTCAGACTAGCGGGAGGAATGAGCAGTTCTTC
d_call: TRBD2; j_call: TRBJ2-3; clone_size: -; v_call: TRBV5-4; cdr3_aa: CASSVGLGSTDTQYF; cdr3_nt: TGTGCCAGCAGCGTAGGACTAGGAAGCACAGATACGCAGTATTTT